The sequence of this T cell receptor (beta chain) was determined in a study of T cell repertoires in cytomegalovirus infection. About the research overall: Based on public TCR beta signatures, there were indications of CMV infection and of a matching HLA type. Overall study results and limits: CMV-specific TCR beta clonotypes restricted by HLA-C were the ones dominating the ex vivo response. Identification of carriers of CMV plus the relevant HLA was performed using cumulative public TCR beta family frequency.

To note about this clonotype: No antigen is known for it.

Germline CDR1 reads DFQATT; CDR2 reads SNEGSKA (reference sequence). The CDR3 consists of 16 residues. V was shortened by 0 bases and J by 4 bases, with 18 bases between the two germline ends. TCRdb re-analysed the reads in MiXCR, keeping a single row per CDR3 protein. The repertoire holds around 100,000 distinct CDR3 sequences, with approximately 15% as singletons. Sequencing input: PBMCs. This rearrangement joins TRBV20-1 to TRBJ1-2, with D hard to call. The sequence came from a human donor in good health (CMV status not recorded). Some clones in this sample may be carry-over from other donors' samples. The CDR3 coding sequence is TGCAGTGCTAGAGATGGCTCAAGGCAAAGGGTCTATGGCTACACCTTC. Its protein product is CSARDGSRQRVYGYTF.